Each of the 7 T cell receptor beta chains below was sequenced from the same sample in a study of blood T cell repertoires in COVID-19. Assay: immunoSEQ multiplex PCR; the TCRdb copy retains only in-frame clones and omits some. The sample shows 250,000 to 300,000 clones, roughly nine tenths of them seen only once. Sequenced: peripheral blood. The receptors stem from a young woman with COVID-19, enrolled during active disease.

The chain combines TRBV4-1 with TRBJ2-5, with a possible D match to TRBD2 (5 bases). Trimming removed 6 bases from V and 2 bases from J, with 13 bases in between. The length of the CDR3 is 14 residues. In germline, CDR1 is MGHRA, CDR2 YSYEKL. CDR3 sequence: CASSDYRSQETQYF. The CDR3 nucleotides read TGCGCCAGCAGTGACTATAGATCTCAAGAGACCCAGTACTTC.

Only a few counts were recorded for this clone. The CDR3 region has the DNA TGTGCCAGCAGCCCTGGAGGGGAGGCATACGAGCAGTACTTC. Amino acid sequence: CASSPGGEAYEQYF. The chain recombines TRBV5-5 with TRBJ2-7, with TRBD2 as a possible D gene (6 bases). CDR3 length equals 14 residues. Per germline, CDR1 SGHKS and CDR2 YYEKEE (reference sequence). Deletions cut 4 bases from V and 4 bases from J, with 15 bases between.

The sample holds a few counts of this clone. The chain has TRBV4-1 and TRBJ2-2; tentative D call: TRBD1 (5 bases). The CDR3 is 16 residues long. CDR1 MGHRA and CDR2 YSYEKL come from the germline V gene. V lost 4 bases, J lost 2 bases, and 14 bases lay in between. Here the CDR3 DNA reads TGCGCCAGCAGCCGGAGTAGGACACAAAACACCGGGGAGCTGTTTTTT. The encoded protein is CASSRSRTQNTGELFF.

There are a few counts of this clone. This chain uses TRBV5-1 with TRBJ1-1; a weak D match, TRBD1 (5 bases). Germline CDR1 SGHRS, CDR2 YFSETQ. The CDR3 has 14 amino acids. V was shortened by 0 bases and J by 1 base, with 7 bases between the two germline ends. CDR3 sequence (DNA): TGCGCCAGCAGCTTGGGACAGACGAACACTGAAGCTTTCTTT. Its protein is CASSLGQTNTEAFF.

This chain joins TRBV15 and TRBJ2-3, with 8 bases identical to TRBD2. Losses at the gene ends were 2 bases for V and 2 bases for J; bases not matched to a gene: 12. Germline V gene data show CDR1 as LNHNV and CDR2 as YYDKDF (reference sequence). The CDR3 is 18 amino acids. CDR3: CATSRPADIAGTTDTQYF. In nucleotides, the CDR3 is TGTGCCACCAGCAGACCCGCTGATATAGCGGGGACCACAGATACGCAGTATTTT.

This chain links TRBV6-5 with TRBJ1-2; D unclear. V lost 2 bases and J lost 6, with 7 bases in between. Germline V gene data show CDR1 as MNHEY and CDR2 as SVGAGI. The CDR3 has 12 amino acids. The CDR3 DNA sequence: TGTGCCAGCAGTTACGGAGGGAATGGCTACACCTTC. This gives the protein CASSYGGNGYTF.

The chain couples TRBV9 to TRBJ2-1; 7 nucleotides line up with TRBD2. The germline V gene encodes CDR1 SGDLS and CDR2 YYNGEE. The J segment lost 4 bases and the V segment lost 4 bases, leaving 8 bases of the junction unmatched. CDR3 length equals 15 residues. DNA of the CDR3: TGTGCCAGCAGCCTTGGGACTACCGGATACAATGAGCAGTTCTTC. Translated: CASSLGTTGYNEQFF.